Below are 21 T cell receptor beta chains sequenced from a single sample in a study of Graves' ophthalmopathy and Graves' hyperthyroidism. Amplification of TCR beta CDR3 regions used RNA transcripts. RT-PCR was first run with HTBI primers, then multiplex PCR in a second round. TCRdb itself ran the multiplex PCR reads through MiXCR, one entry per CDR3 protein. The data contain about 400,000 distinct CDR3 sequences, about 18% of them seen just once; the ten biggest clones take up around 1.6%. The sequencing sample was made of peripheral blood. These receptors were taken from a woman under 30 with Graves' ophthalmopathy.

Many counts were recorded for this clonotype. The chain uses TRBV12-3 or TRBV12-4 and TRBJ1-2, with D unclear. CDR3 length: 12 amino acids. V lost 3 bases, J lost 8 bases, and 10 bases lay in between. CDR3 amino acids: CASSLMEIGYTF. In nucleotides, the CDR3 is TGTGCCAGCAGTTTGATGGAGATAGGCTACACCTTC.

The gene calls are TRBV30 and TRBJ2-5, with 11 nucleotides matching TRBD2. CDR3 size: 13 residues. Per the germline V gene, CDR1 is GTSNPN and CDR2 is SVGIG (reference sequence). The V segment lost 5 bases and the J segment 4 bases; nucleotides outside the gene matches: 3. The CDR3, as DNA: TGTGCCTGGGGTAGCGGGAGGGCAGAGACCCAGTACTTC. This sequence encodes CAWGSGRAETQYF.

There are many counts of this clonotype. The chain employs TRBV28 and TRBJ1-5; no reliable D call. In germline, CDR1 is MDHEN, CDR2 SYDVKM. The V and J ends lost 7 bases and 5 bases respectively, with 21 bases between them. The CDR3 sequence is 16 residues long. CDR3 in amino acids: CASTIRQARRDQPQHF. Written as DNA, the CDR3 is TGTGCCAGCACCATTCGACAAGCTCGAAGGGATCAGCCCCAGCATTTT.

This clonotype was recorded many times. Written as DNA, the CDR3 is TGTGCCAGCAGCTTAGATATTCAATCCTACGAGCAGTACTTC. Its translation is CASSLDIQSYEQYF. V and J are TRBV11-2 and TRBJ2-7; D is unclear. Germline V gives CDR1 SGHAT, CDR2 FQNNGV. The CDR3 length is 14 residues. V was cut by 0 bases and J by 1 base, with 7 bases left in between.

Ten or more counts support this clonotype. The chain joins TRBV11-2 to TRBJ1-2; D perhaps matches TRBD1 (5 bases). This CDR3 has 15 amino acids. The germline V and J ends were trimmed by 4 bases and 2 bases, with 14 bases remaining between them. Germline V gives CDR1 SGHAT, CDR2 FQNNGV. CDR3: CASSSLKGLNYGYTF. The CDR3 nucleotides are TGTGCCAGCAGCTCCCTTAAGGGACTGAACTATGGCTACACCTTC.

The rearrangement uses TRBV25-1 and TRBJ2-7, with 7 bases identical to TRBD2. Germline loops: CDR1 MGHDK, CDR2 SYGVNS. CDR3 length equals 18 residues. V shed 2 bases, J shed 1 base, and the junction held 14 bases outside the gene matches. In nucleotides, the CDR3 is TGTGCCAGCAGTGAAACCACGGGAGGCCATCCGAATTCCTACGAGCAGTACTTC. Its protein is CASSETTGGHPNSYEQYF.

About this clonotype itself: A clone one base away is much larger, so this may be a read error. J is TRBJ1-3 and V is TRBV10-1, with TRBD1 matching over 7 bases. The CDR3 has 15 amino acids. CDR1 and CDR2 from the germline V gene are WNHNN and SYGVQD (reference sequence). The DNA of the CDR3 is TGCGCCAGCAGTGAGTCCCACAGGACAGGAAACACCTTATATTTT. Translation gives CASSESHRTGNTLYF.

This clonotype came up many times. The rearrangement joins TRBV5-1 to TRBJ1-2, with 7 bases aligning to TRBD1. Germline V gives CDR1 SGHRS, CDR2 YFSETQ. The CDR3 spans 14 residues. The ends lost 4 bases at V and 2 bases at J; junction bases unmatched: 5. The CDR3 is CASSLRDSNYGYTF. The CDR3 DNA reads TGCGCCAGCAGCCTAAGGGACAGCAACTATGGCTACACCTTC.

This clonotype was recorded at least ten times. This chain uses TRBV7-2 with TRBJ2-7; a possible D gene is TRBD2 (5 bases). CDR3 size: 13 residues. V lost 1 base and J 7 bases, leaving 11 bases between the germline ends. The germline V gene has CDR1 SGHTA and CDR2 FQGNSA. As DNA, the CDR3 is TGTGCCAGCAGCTTAGGAGCGGCGCAGGAGCAGTACTTC. It encodes CASSLGAAQEQYF.

This clonotype came up a few times. This chain links TRBV6-1 with TRBJ1-1; tentatively, D is TRBD1 (6 bases). V lost 6 bases, J lost 1 base, and 15 bases lay in between. CDR1 MNHNS and CDR2 SASEGT come from the germline V gene. CDR3 length: 15 amino acids. The CDR3 loop is CASSQTTTGNTEAFF. The CDR3 bases are TGTGCCAGCAGCCAAACCACGACAGGGAACACTGAAGCTTTCTTT.

The chain has TRBV19 and TRBJ1-5; TRBD1 matches at 7 bases. Germline trimming cut 8 bases from V and 4 bases from J; bases unmatched to any gene: 8. This CDR3 is built from 14 residues. Germline V gene data show CDR1 as LNHDA and CDR2 as SQIVND (reference sequence). The CDR3 reads CASAQSGGNQPQHF. DNA of the CDR3: TGTGCCAGTGCCCAATCAGGGGGGAATCAGCCCCAGCATTTT.

This clonotype was counted only a few times. The chain combines TRBV11-3 with TRBJ2-7, with 13 bases identical to TRBD2. This CDR3 has 15 amino acids. The germline CDR1 and CDR2 sequences are SGHNT and YENEEA. V gave up 6 bases and J gave up 6 bases; unmatched junction bases: 8. The CDR3 DNA follows: TGTGCCAGCAGGCAAGGACTAGCGGGAGAAGTCGAGCAGTACTTC. It translates to CASRQGLAGEVEQYF.

The table lists this clonotype with many counts. This chain connects TRBV9 to TRBJ2-7, with D possibly matching TRBD1 (6 bases). Trimming left V 0 bases short and J 0 bases short, with 10 bases between. This CDR3 is 15 amino acids long. CDR1 and CDR2 from the germline V gene are SGDLS and YYNGEE. Written as DNA, the CDR3 is TGTGCCAGCAGCGTAGCTACAGGGAGCTCCTACGAGCAGTACTTC. This codes for CASSVATGSSYEQYF.

The sample holds many counts of this clonotype. The chain combines TRBV28 with TRBJ1-5; 11 bases are shared with TRBD1. This CDR3 is 14 amino acids long. Trimming took 7 bases from V and 5 from J; bases not matched to a gene: 4. The germline V gene has CDR1 MDHEN and CDR2 SYDVKM. CDR3 sequence reads: CASTLGQGDQPQHF. CDR3 DNA: TGTGCCAGCACCCTGGGACAGGGGGATCAGCCCCAGCATTTT. The whole variable domain, filled in from reference TRBV28 and TRBJ1-5, reads DVKVTQSSRYLVKRTGEKVFLECVQDMDHENMFWYRQDPGLGLRLIYFSYDVKMKEKGDIPEGYSVSREKKERFSLILESASTNQTSMYLCASTLGQGDQPQHFGDGTRLSIL.

This clonotype was detected many times. The chain's CDR3 is CAWGDTGELFF. Here the CDR3 DNA reads TGTGCCTGGGGTGACACCGGGGAGCTGTTTTTT. The chain joins TRBV30 to TRBJ2-2; no definite D call. Trimming cost V 5 bases and J 3 bases, with 4 bases left between them. This CDR3 comprises 11 residues. Germline CDR1 and CDR2: GTSNPN and SVGIG (reference sequence).

The table lists this clonotype with many counts. This chain links TRBV28 with TRBJ2-5, with D unclear. CDR1 and CDR2 from the germline V gene are MDHEN and SYDVKM. The germline V and J ends were trimmed by 8 bases and 4 bases, with 23 bases remaining between them. This CDR3 spans 16 amino acids. CDR3 nucleotides: TGTGCCAGCTCTTCTCGCCGGGCAGCCGGCAGAGAGACCCAGTACTTC. It is translated as CASSSRRAAGRETQYF.

The table lists this clonotype with many counts. The rearrangement uses TRBV28 and TRBJ2-5; no definite D call. Trimming stripped 2 bases from V and 2 bases from J, with 9 bases between. The CDR3 spans 14 residues. The germline gives CDR1 MDHEN, CDR2 SYDVKM. The DNA for the CDR3 is TGTGCCAGCAGTTTAATCCTAGAACAAGAGACCCAGTACTTC. It is translated as CASSLILEQETQYF. Variable domain in full (rest from reference TRBV28 and TRBJ2-5): DVKVTQSSRYLVKRTGEKVFLECVQDMDHENMFWYRQDPGLGLRLIYFSYDVKMKEKGDIPEGYSVSREKKERFSLILESASTNQTSMYLCASSLILEQETQYFGPGTRLLVL.

This clonotype has only a few counts. The chain is built from TRBV11-2 and TRBJ2-5; possibly TRBD1 or TRBD2 for D (5 bases each). Germline V CDR1 and CDR2: SGHAT, FQNNGV. Trimming cost V 10 bases and J 0 bases, with 18 bases left between them. The CDR3 totals 15 residues. CDR3 DNA sequence: TGTGCCAACAGAGGGACGAACACGTACCAAGAGACCCAGTACTTC. It translates to CANRGTNTYQETQYF.

This clonotype was seen only a few times. The genes are TRBV3-1 and TRBJ2-2; the match to TRBD2 covers 16 bases. Per germline, CDR1 LGHDT and CDR2 YNNKEL (reference sequence). The CDR3 sequence is 17 residues long. V was pared by 5 bases and J by 6 bases, with 6 bases of the junction left unmatched. This CDR3 reads CASSFTGTSGGAGELFF. CDR3 DNA sequence: TGTGCCAGCAGCTTCACCGGGACTAGCGGGGGGGCCGGGGAGCTGTTTTTT.

The V gene is TRBV6-2 or TRBV6-3, the J gene TRBJ2-7; maybe TRBD1 (6 bases). The CDR3 extends over 12 amino acids. With 6 bases removed from V and 9 bases from J, the gap between germline ends came to 15 bases. CDR1 is MNHEY and CDR2 is SVGEGT in the germline V gene. The DNA of the CDR3 is TGTGCCAGCAGCTCGAACAGGGAGTGGCAGTACTTC. It yields the protein CASSSNREWQYF.

This clonotype appeared many times. The V call is TRBV19, the J call TRBJ1-1; D is unresolved. The CDR3 length is 13 residues. V was trimmed by 9 bases and J by 5 bases, leaving 16 bases between them. Germline loops: CDR1 LNHDA, CDR2 SQIVND (reference sequence). As DNA, the CDR3 is TGTGCCAGCCCTCGGGCCTATGGGACTGAAGCTTTCTTT. It specifies CASPRAYGTEAFF. The complete variable domain, with remaining parts taken from reference TRBV19 and TRBJ1-1, reads DGGITQSPKYLFRKEGQNVTLSCEQNLNHDAMYWYRQDPGQGLRLIYYSQIVNDFQKGDIAEGYSVSREKKESFPLTVTSAQKNPTAFYLCASPRAYGTEAFFGQGTRLTVV.